Many counts were recorded for the clone carrying this T cell receptor beta chain. Its antigen is not identified. This sample is drawn from a study of T cells after yellow fever vaccination. Study in general: SMART-Seq v4 Ultra Low Input served to prepare low-cell-number fractions. Regarding the study as a whole: CD4 and CD8 compartments shared a small share of clonotypes.

This CDR3 spans 13 amino acids. V was shortened by 0 bases and J by 1 base, with 3 bases between the two germline ends. Germline CDR1 reads ENHRY; CDR2 reads SYGVKD. By 5'RACE template switching, TCR cDNA was produced, with a universal primer site and UMIs added in the process. From the 5' RACE reads, TCRdb called clonotypes with MiXCR, one entry per CDR3 protein. The sample lists a few hundred thousand distinct CDR3 sequences, approximately 4% occurring once. The material sequenced was PBMCs, taken 5 days after the yellow fever booster vaccination. This clonotype originated in a man aged 18-30 years who received the YFV17D yellow fever vaccine. The gene calls are TRBV10-3 and TRBJ1-2; the D is unclear. CDR3 bases: TGTGCCATCAGTGAGTCGGTTAACTATGGCTACACCTTC. This codes for CAISESVNYGYTF.